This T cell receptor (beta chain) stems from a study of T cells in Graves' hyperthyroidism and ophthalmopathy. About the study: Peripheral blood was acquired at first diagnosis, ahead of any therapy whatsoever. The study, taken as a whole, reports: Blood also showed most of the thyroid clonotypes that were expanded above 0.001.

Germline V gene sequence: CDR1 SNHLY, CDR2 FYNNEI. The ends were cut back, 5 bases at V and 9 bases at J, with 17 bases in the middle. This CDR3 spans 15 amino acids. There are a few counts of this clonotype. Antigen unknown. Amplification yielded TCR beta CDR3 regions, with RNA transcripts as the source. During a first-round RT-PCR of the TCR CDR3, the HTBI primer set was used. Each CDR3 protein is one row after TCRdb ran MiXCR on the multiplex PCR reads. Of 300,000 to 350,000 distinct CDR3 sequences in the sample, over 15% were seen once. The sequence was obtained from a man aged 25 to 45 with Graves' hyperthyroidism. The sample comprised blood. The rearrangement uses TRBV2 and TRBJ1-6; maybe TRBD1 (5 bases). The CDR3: CASSWRDPVTSPLHF. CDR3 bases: TGTGCCAGCAGTTGGAGGGACCCGGTTACTTCACCCCTCCACTTT.